Below, 13 T cell receptor beta chains from the same sample are listed, as sequenced in a study of T cell repertoires in cytomegalovirus infection. The antigens for these receptors are not known. TCRdb reprocessed the reads with MiXCR, giving one entry per CDR3 protein. The table has about 700,000 distinct CDR3 sequences, approximately 33% seen once. This material consisted of cultured PBMCs, taken from culture after CMV antigen stimulation. These receptors came from a human donor in good health (CMV status not recorded). Some clones in this sample may be carry-over from other donors' samples.

This chain links TRBV5-4 with TRBJ1-4; a possible D gene is TRBD1 (5 bases). There are 14 residues in the CDR3. Trimming pared 1 base from V and 7 bases from J, leaving 11 bases between. Looked up from germline, CDR1 is SGHNT and CDR2 is YYREEE (reference sequence). CDR3 protein: CASSLWGRGEKLFF. The DNA for the CDR3 is TGTGCCAGCAGCTTGTGGGGACGAGGTGAAAAACTGTTTTTT.

The chain links TRBV27 to TRBJ2-7; 7 bases line up with TRBD2. Germline-derived CDR1 and CDR2 are MNHEY and SMNVEV (reference sequence). The CDR3 runs 15 residues. Losses at the gene ends were 10 bases for V and 3 bases for J; bases not matched to a gene: 15. The CDR3 DNA is TGTGCCACCTCCGGGGAGGGCGCCCTGGGCTACGAGCAGTACTTC. This sequence encodes CATSGEGALGYEQYF.

The rearrangement joins TRBV12-3 or TRBV12-4 to TRBJ1-1; no reliable D call. Trimming removed 6 bases at V and 0 bases at J, with 14 bases between. The CDR3 length is 15 residues. The CDR3 bases are TGTGCCAGCAGAGGTTACGTCAGCATGAACACTGAAGCTTTCTTT. Protein product: CASRGYVSMNTEAFF.

The chain has TRBV5-4 and TRBJ2-5; the match to TRBD2 covers 10 bases. Germline CDR1 reads SGHNT; CDR2 reads YYREEE (reference sequence). V trimming: 1 base; J trimming: 1 base; junction bases outside the gene matches: 13. This CDR3 spans 19 amino acids. DNA for the CDR3: TGTGCCAGCAGCTTGCGTAGCGGGGGGATTGGATACGGCCAAGAGACCCAGTACTTC. Translating it yields CASSLRSGGIGYGQETQYF.

This clonotype has a handful of counts. This chain connects TRBV19 to TRBJ2-1, with D uncertain. CDR3 length equals 12 residues. In germline, CDR1 is LNHDA, CDR2 SQIVND (reference sequence). V was shortened by 5 bases and J by 8 bases, with 10 bases between the two germline ends. The CDR3 bases are TGTGCCAGTAGTCTTCCTGGGGATGAGCAGTTCTTC. Translated, it gives CASSLPGDEQFF.

This clonotype was counted only a few times. This sequence joins TRBV4-1 and TRBJ2-3, with D tentatively TRBD1 (6 bases). CDR3 length: 15 residues. With 0 bases removed from V and 6 bases from J, the gap between germline ends came to 13 bases. CDR1 and CDR2 from the germline V gene are MGHRA and YSYEKL. CDR3 nucleotide sequence: TGCGCCAGCAGCCAAGATTCTCAGGGGTGGGATACGCAGTATTTT. Translating it yields CASSQDSQGWDTQYF.

This clonotype was seen a handful of times. V usage is TRBV4-1 and J usage is TRBJ1-4; weak D call: TRBD1 (6 bases). This CDR3 comprises 16 residues. The V gene lost 0 bases and the J gene lost 8 bases, with 16 bases spanning the gap. Germline V gene data show CDR1 as MGHRA and CDR2 as YSYEKL. CDR3 sequence: CASSQDSERGEEKLFF. In DNA, the CDR3 is TGCGCCAGCAGCCAAGATTCCGAAAGGGGGGAGGAAAAACTGTTTTTT.

This clonotype was found a few times. This chain connects TRBV6-2 or TRBV6-3 to TRBJ2-1; TRBD1 matches at 8 bases. V was pared by 7 bases and J by 6 bases, with 5 bases of the junction left unmatched. There are 13 residues in the CDR3. Looked up from germline, CDR1 is MNHEY and CDR2 is SVGEGT. The CDR3 nucleotides are TGTGCCAGCACTCCACAGGGGGTCAATGAGCAGTTCTTC. This encodes CASTPQGVNEQFF.

The V call is TRBV11-2, the J call TRBJ1-3; tentatively, D is TRBD1 (5 bases). The ends were cut back, 5 bases at V and 3 bases at J, with 14 bases in the middle. Germline loops: CDR1 SGHAT, CDR2 FQNNGV. The CDR3 extends over 15 amino acids. CDR3 residues: CASSPRDRIGNTIYF. CDR3 coding DNA: TGTGCCAGCAGCCCTCGGGACCGGATTGGAAACACCATATATTTT.

This chain uses TRBV20-1 with TRBJ2-5; no definite D call. The ends were cut back, 0 bases at V and 1 base at J, with 9 bases in the middle. The CDR3 totals 14 residues. Germline values: CDR1 DFQATT, CDR2 SNEGSKA (reference sequence). CDR3 residues: CSARDSKGQETQYF. CDR3 DNA: TGCAGTGCTAGAGATTCGAAGGGCCAAGAGACCCAGTACTTC.

The V gene is TRBV27, the J gene TRBJ2-7, with no clear D. The germline V gene has CDR1 MNHEY and CDR2 SMNVEV (reference sequence). This CDR3 is built from 15 residues. With 3 bases removed from V and 0 bases from J, the gap between germline ends came to 12 bases. The CDR3 region has the DNA TGTGCCAGCAGTTTTTGGGGAAGTAGCTCCTACGAGCAGTACTTC. This encodes CASSFWGSSSYEQYF.

The rearrangement joins TRBV2 to TRBJ2-3; the match to TRBD2 covers 8 bases. The CDR3 has 15 amino acids. The germline gives CDR1 SNHLY, CDR2 FYNNEI. V shed 8 bases, J shed 5 bases, and the junction held 12 bases outside the gene matches. The CDR3 is CASASTGGKEDTQYF. In DNA form, the CDR3 reads TGTGCCAGCGCGTCAACGGGGGGGAAGGAAGATACGCAGTATTTT.

This clonotype occurred many times. The chain joins TRBV7-2 to TRBJ1-6; D unresolved. The germline CDR1 and CDR2 sequences are SGHTA and FQGNSA. V was cut by 4 bases and J by 6 bases, with 10 bases left in between. This CDR3 has 14 amino acids. The CDR3 coding sequence is TGTGCCAGCAGCTCCCTTCGGATTAATTCACCCCTCCACTTT. It is translated as CASSSLRINSPLHF.